This T cell receptor beta chain was captured in a study of T-cell memory formation after mild COVID-19. TCRdb re-derived calls from the 5' RACE reads in MiXCR, one entry per CDR3 protein. The repertoire includes about 470,000 distinct CDR3 sequences, around a sixth of them detected once, and 9% to 15% sits in the top ten. Sequenced sample: PBMCs or a T cell subset sorted from them (not recorded which). This receptor was obtained from an adult woman who had mild COVID-19 (a few samples of this study predate the infection). Cell type and time point are not known.

Here the CDR3 DNA reads TGTGCCACCAGTGATGAACAGGGGGAGCGGCAGTTCTTC. Amino acids: CATSDEQGERQFF. V gene TRBV24-1 combines with J gene TRBJ2-1, with TRBD1 matching over 8 bases. V dropped 3 bases and J dropped 12; count of bases not matched to a gene: 6. Germline assignment: CDR1 KGHDR and CDR2 SFDVKD. The CDR3 loop spans 13 amino acids.